These 22 T cell receptor beta chains were all obtained from the same sample, sequenced in a study of blood T cell repertoires in COVID-19. Clones were read by immunoSEQ multiplex PCR, and TCRdb kept only the in-frame ones, dropping some. This repertoire shows roughly 19,000 clones, approximately 89% found once; its top ten account for roughly 4.7%. Sequencing used PBMCs or T cells enriched from blood (not recorded which). These receptors all stem from a woman aged 25 to 45 who had recovered from COVID-19.

V gene TRBV30 combines with J gene TRBJ1-1, with 8 bases lining up with TRBD1. CDR1 and CDR2 (germline): GTSNPN, SVGIG (reference sequence). V gave up 5 bases and J gave up 4 bases; unmatched junction bases: 9. CDR3 length equals 14 residues. The CDR3 region is CAWEGTGRGTEAFF. As DNA, the CDR3 is TGTGCCTGGGAGGGGACAGGTCGAGGCACTGAAGCTTTCTTT.

This rearrangement joins TRBV5-1 to TRBJ2-2, with D unclear. Trimming cost V 4 bases and J 7 bases, with 11 bases left between them. Looked up from germline, CDR1 is SGHRS and CDR2 is YFSETQ. The CDR3 has 13 amino acids. This chain's CDR3 is CASSPGSIGELFF. In DNA, the CDR3 is TGCGCCAGCAGCCCCGGGTCAATCGGGGAGCTGTTTTTT. The variable domain in full, with the rest retrieved from reference TRBV5-1 and TRBJ2-2, is KAGVTQTPRYLIKTRGQQVTLSCSPISGHRSVSWYQQTPGQGLQFLFEYFSETQRNKGNFPGRFSGRQFSNSRSEMNVSTLELGDSALYLCASSPGSIGELFFGEGSRLTVL.

This sequence joins TRBV24-1 and TRBJ2-2, with 10 bases matching TRBD1. Germline V gives CDR1 KGHDR, CDR2 SFDVKD. V shed 3 bases and J 1 base; nucleotides not matched to a gene: 4. The CDR3 has 17 residues. CDR3 in DNA: TGTGCCACCAGTGATCGACAGGGGGCTTGGAACACCGGGGAGCTGTTTTTT. This sequence encodes CATSDRQGAWNTGELFF.

This clone appeared once. The CDR3, as DNA: TGTGCCAGCAGGGGACAGGGGGGGAACACTGAAGCTTTCTTT. It translates to CASRGQGGNTEAFF. The chain combines TRBV2 with TRBJ1-1, with 11 bases lining up with TRBD1. V trimming: 6 bases; J trimming: 1 base; junction bases outside the gene matches: 1. The CDR3 is 14 amino acids. Germline V gives CDR1 SNHLY, CDR2 FYNNEI.

This sequence joins TRBV28 and TRBJ2-1, with a possible D match to TRBD2 (6 bases). Trimming stripped 2 bases from V and 8 bases from J, with 13 bases between. CDR3 size: 14 residues. The germline gives CDR1 MDHEN, CDR2 SYDVKM. Written as DNA, the CDR3 is TGTGCCAGCAGTTTAAGGGACTGGGGGGATGAGCAGTTCTTC. Translation: CASSLRDWGDEQFF.

This clone was seen once. The gene calls are TRBV18 and TRBJ2-5; 8 bases line up with TRBD1. With V trimmed by 3 bases and J by 9 bases, 12 bases remained unmatched. Germline CDR1 KGHSH, CDR2 LQKENI. This CDR3 has 15 residues. The CDR3 DNA is TGTGCCAGCTCACCGCCGGGCAGGGGGCCCGTGGCCCAGTACTTC. Encoded protein: CASSPPGRGPVAQYF.

Concerning this clone itself: This sample includes further DNA sequences coding for the same CDR3. V gene TRBV6-4 combines with J gene TRBJ2-3, with 7 bases lining up with TRBD2. The CDR3 is made up of 14 amino acids. The V segment lost 3 bases and the J segment 0 bases; nucleotides outside the gene matches: 0. The germline V gene encodes CDR1 MRHNA and CDR2 SNTAGT. CDR3 amino acids: CASSERGSTDTQYF. Here the CDR3 DNA reads TGTGCCAGCAGTGAGCGGGGGAGCACAGATACGCAGTATTTT.

The V call is TRBV29-1, the J call TRBJ1-1; 8 bases are shared with TRBD1. The CDR3 sequence is 15 residues long. Germline CDR1 SQVTM, CDR2 ANQGSEA. With V trimmed by 6 bases and J by 6 bases, 15 bases remained unmatched. The CDR3 protein is CSVHKAGGGKAEAFF. As DNA, the CDR3 is TGCAGCGTCCACAAGGCAGGGGGCGGAAAGGCTGAAGCTTTCTTT.

This chain links TRBV6-1 with TRBJ2-3, with TRBD2 identical over 14 bases. The V and J ends lost 3 bases and 4 bases, in that order; junction bases with no gene match: 0. Germline V lookup: CDR1 MNHNS, CDR2 SASEGT. The CDR3 is made up of 15 amino acids. CDR3 loop: CASSETSGGADTQYF. The CDR3 nucleotides read TGTGCCAGCAGTGAGACTAGCGGGGGGGCAGATACGCAGTATTTT.

The chain carries TRBV25-1 and TRBJ1-2; 10 bases fit TRBD1. V lost 1 base and J lost 7; bases outside the gene matches: 9. The CDR3 consists of 16 residues. The V gene's germline CDR1 is MGHDK and CDR2 SYGVNS. The CDR3 nucleotides are TGTGCCAGCAGTGAATTGTTTGGGACAGGGGCCGTTGGCTACACCTTC. Protein: CASSELFGTGAVGYTF.

The chain carries TRBV15 and TRBJ2-1; weak D call: TRBD2 (6 bases). In germline, CDR1 is LNHNV, CDR2 YYDKDF (reference sequence). The V and J ends lost 7 bases and 8 bases respectively, with 18 bases between them. The CDR3 consists of 14 residues. CDR3 coding DNA: TGTGCCACCACCCCGGGACTCCTCGGCGATGAGCAGTTCTTC. Protein: CATTPGLLGDEQFF.

This clone was seen once. The chain carries TRBV5-1 and TRBJ2-3, with D possibly TRBD1 on 5 matching bases. CDR1 SGHRS and CDR2 YFSETQ come from the germline V gene. The CDR3 runs to 16 residues. Trimming removed 0 bases from V and 2 bases from J, with 13 bases in between. In DNA, the CDR3 is TGCGCCAGCAGCTTGGAGGGGAATTGGGTCACAGATACGCAGTATTTT. Translated: CASSLEGNWVTDTQYF. The full variable domain, in which reference TRBV5-1 and TRBJ2-3 provide the parts outside the CDR3, is KAGVTQTPRYLIKTRGQQVTLSCSPISGHRSVSWYQQTPGQGLQFLFEYFSETQRNKGNFPGRFSGRQFSNSRSEMNVSTLELGDSALYLCASSLEGNWVTDTQYFGPGTRLTVL.

The chain links TRBV3-1 (or the pseudogene TRBV3-2) to TRBJ2-7; maybe TRBD2 (6 bases). There are 13 residues in the CDR3. Germline assignment: CDR1 LGHDT and CDR2 YNNKEL (reference sequence). Trimming removed 4 bases from V and 2 bases from J, with 9 bases in between. CDR3 in amino acids: CASSRDSTYEQYF. CDR3 nucleotides: TGTGCCAGCAGCCGGGACTCCACCTACGAGCAGTACTTC.

CDR3 bases: TGCGCCAGCAGCTCGCCGAGGTACGAGCAGTACTTC. This codes for CASSSPRYEQYF. V gene TRBV5-1 combines with J gene TRBJ2-7, with no clear D. V was cut by 3 bases and J by 4 bases, with 8 bases left in between. CDR3 size: 12 residues. Germline V gives CDR1 SGHRS, CDR2 YFSETQ.

This clone has just a few counts. The genes are TRBV4-2 and TRBJ1-2; tentatively, D is TRBD1 (6 bases). This CDR3 comprises 15 residues. The germline V gene encodes CDR1 LGHNA and CDR2 YNFKEQ. V was pared by 0 bases and J by 8 bases, with 16 bases between. CDR3 sequence reads: CASSQETGGLYGYTF. The CDR3 DNA reads as TGTGCCAGCAGCCAAGAGACGGGGGGGCTTTACGGCTACACCTTC.

The chain joins TRBV7-9 to TRBJ2-5; 8 bases align to TRBD1. Trimming took 1 base from V and 2 from J; bases not matched to a gene: 6. Looked up from germline, CDR1 is SEHNR and CDR2 is FQNEAQ (reference sequence). The CDR3 sequence is 16 residues long. The CDR3 sequence: CASSLVGTGAQETQYF. As DNA, the CDR3 is TGTGCCAGCAGCTTAGTAGGGACAGGAGCTCAAGAGACCCAGTACTTC.

The chain couples TRBV5-1 to TRBJ1-2; the D is unclear. V was trimmed by 3 bases and J by 2 bases, leaving 14 bases between them. Germline CDR1 reads SGHRS; CDR2 reads YFSETQ. This CDR3 contains 15 residues. The DNA for the CDR3 is TGCGCCAGCAGCTCCCGAGGAGAAGCCAACTATGGCTACACCTTC. It encodes CASSSRGEANYGYTF.

The V call is TRBV6-2 or TRBV6-3, the J call TRBJ2-2, with D uncertain. CDR1 and CDR2 (germline): MNHEY, SVGEGT. There are 15 residues in the CDR3. Trimming removed 3 bases from V and 0 bases from J, with 8 bases in between. The DNA for the CDR3 is TGTGCCAGCAGTTATACTATCACGAACACCGGGGAGCTGTTTTTT. As protein: CASSYTITNTGELFF.

The chain employs TRBV27 and TRBJ2-7; D possibly corresponds to TRBD2 (5 bases). Deletions cut 7 bases from V and 0 bases from J, with 22 bases between. The germline gives CDR1 MNHEY, CDR2 SMNVEV (reference sequence). The CDR3 is 17 amino acids. CDR3 sequence reads: CASTLRAGSADSYEQYF. The CDR3 coding sequence is TGTGCCAGCACCCTGAGGGCTGGGAGCGCCGACTCCTACGAGCAGTACTTC.

This clone has just a few counts. The chain combines TRBV10-3 with TRBJ2-6; TRBD2 agrees at 9 bases. Germline V gene data show CDR1 as ENHRY and CDR2 as SYGVKD. After removal of 6 bases from V and 0 bases from J, the junction contained 3 bases not matched to a gene. This CDR3 region has 16 residues. The CDR3, as DNA: TGTGCCATCAGCGAGCGGGGGGTCTCTGGGGCCAACGTCCTGACTTTC. The encoded protein is CAISERGVSGANVLTF.

The gene calls are TRBV10-1 and TRBJ1-2; 7 bases are shared with TRBD1. This CDR3 comprises 14 residues. The V and J ends lost 4 bases and 5 bases, in that order; junction bases with no gene match: 7. Looked up from germline, CDR1 is WNHNN and CDR2 is SYGVQD (reference sequence). CDR3 DNA: TGCGCCAGCAGTGGGTCCGGGACAGATTATGGCTACACCTTC. It codes for CASSGSGTDYGYTF.

This chain links TRBV7-9 with TRBJ1-2; 7 bases map to TRBD1. V trimming: 11 bases; J trimming: 3 bases; junction bases outside the gene matches: 6. The CDR3 has 12 amino acids. Germline V gene lookup returns CDR1 SEHNR and CDR2 FQNEAQ (reference sequence). CDR3 residues: CASTGDDYGYTF. The CDR3 DNA is TGTGCCTCAACAGGGGATGACTATGGCTACACCTTC.